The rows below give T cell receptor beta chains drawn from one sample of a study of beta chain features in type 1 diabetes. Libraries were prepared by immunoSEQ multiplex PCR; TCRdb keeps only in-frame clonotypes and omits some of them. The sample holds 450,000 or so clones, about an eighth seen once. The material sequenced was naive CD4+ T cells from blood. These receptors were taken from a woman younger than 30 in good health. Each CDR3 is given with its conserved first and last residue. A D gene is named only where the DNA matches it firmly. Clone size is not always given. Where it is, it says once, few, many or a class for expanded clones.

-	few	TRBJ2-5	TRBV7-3	TGTGCCAGCAGCAAATTACAGTACCAAGAGACCCAGTACTTC	CASSKLQYQETQYF
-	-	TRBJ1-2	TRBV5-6	TGTGCCAGCAGCTCCTTATCTAACTATGGCTACACCTTC	CASSSLSNYGYTF
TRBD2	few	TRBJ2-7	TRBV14	TGTGCCAGCAGCTACGCTCGTCATACTAGCGGCGACTACGAGCAGTACTTC	CASSYARHTSGDYEQYF
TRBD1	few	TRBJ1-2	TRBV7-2	TGTGCCAGCAGCCGGACCGGACAGGTCTATGGCTACACCTTC	CASSRTGQVYGYTF
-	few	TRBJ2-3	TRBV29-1	TGCAGCGTTGAAGACCCGACCAGGCGGGATACGCAGTATTTT	CSVEDPTRRDTQYF
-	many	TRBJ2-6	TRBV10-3	TGTGCCATCAGTGACAGGTCATCTGGGGCCAACGTCCTGACTTTC	CAISDRSSGANVLTF
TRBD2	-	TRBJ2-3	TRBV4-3	TGCGCCAGCAGCCAATTTGCGCGGGGGAGCACAGATACGCAGTATTTT	CASSQFARGSTDTQYF
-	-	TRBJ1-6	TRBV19	TGTGCCAGTTCGAAGCTCAGTGATAATTCACCCCTCCACTTT	CASSKLSDNSPLHF
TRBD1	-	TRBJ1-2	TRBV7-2	TGTGCCAGCAGCCCCAGACAGGGTGGCTACACCTTC	CASSPRQGGYTF
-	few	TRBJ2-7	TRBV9	TGTGCCAGCAGCGTAGCGTCCGGCTCCTACGAGCAGTACTTC	CASSVASGSYEQYF
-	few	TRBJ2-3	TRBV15	TGTGCCACCAGCAGAGATACAGCGAGCGCAGATACGCAGTATTTT	CATSRDTASADTQYF
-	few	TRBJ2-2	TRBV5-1	TGCGCCAGCAGCTTGAGAAACAGGGCCTTCGCCGGGGAGCTGTTTTTT	CASSLRNRAFAGELFF
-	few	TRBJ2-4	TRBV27	TGTGCCAGCAGTTTACGGGGACTAGCCAAAAACATTCAGTACTTC	CASSLRGLAKNIQYF
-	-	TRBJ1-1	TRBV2	TGTGCCAGCAGTGAAAATGGGTTGAACACTGAAGCTTTCTTT	CASSENGLNTEAFF
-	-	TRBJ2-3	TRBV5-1	TGCGCCAGCAGCTTCACCGGGCCTAGCACAGATACGCAGTATTTT	CASSFTGPSTDTQYF
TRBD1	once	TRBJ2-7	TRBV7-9	TGTGCCAGCAGCCTCAGGGGGTGGGCCGAGCAGTACTTC	CASSLRGWAEQYF
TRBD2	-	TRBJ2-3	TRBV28	TGTGCCAGCAGTCCCTCGGGACTAGCGGGGGGCCAGAACACAGATACGCAGTATTTT	CASSPSGLAGGQNTDTQYF
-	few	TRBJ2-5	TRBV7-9	TGTGCCAGCAGCTCCCGGCGTCAAGAGACCCAGTACTTC	CASSSRRQETQYF
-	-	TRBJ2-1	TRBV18	TGTGCCAGCTCGCTCGACGGGCTTTATCCCAATGAGCAGTTCTTC	CASSLDGLYPNEQFF
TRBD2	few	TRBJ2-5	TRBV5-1	TGCGCCAGCAGCTTGGGACTAGCGGACGAGGAGACCCAGTACTTC	CASSLGLADEETQYF
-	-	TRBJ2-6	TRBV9	TGTGCCAGCAGCATCGGGACGGGTCTCGGGGCCAACGTCCTGACTTTC	CASSIGTGLGANVLTF
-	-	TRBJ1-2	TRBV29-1	TGCAGCGCACCTAATACCCCACACTATGGCTACACCTTC	CSAPNTPHYGYTF
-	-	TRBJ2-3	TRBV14	TGTGCCAGCAGCCAATCTTCTGGGCTAGGATACACAGATACGCAGTATTTT	CASSQSSGLGYTDTQYF
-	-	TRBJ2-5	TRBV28	TGTGCCAGCAGTTGGGTTTTATATGGTGTGGACGACCAAGAGACCCAGTACTTC	CASSWVLYGVDDQETQYF
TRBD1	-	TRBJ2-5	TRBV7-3	TGTGCCAGCAGCTTAACGGGACAGGGATTCCAAGAGACCCAGTACTTC	CASSLTGQGFQETQYF
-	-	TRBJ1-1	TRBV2	TGTGCCAGCAGTGAATGGCCCCTTAGCACTGAAGCTTTCTTT	CASSEWPLSTEAFF
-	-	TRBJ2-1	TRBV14	TGTGCCAGCAGCCAAGTTGGATTAGGGCCTATCAATGAGCAGTTCTTC	CASSQVGLGPINEQFF
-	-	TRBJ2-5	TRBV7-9	TGTGCCAGCAGCTTTGCAGTACAGATGGAAGAGACCCAGTACTTC	CASSFAVQMEETQYF
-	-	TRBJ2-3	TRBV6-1	TGTGCCAGCAGTGTCCACAGGGAAGATACGCAGTATTTT	CASSVHREDTQYF
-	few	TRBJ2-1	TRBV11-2	TGTGCCAGCAGCTATGGGAGCCCGTACAATGAGCAGTTCTTC	CASSYGSPYNEQFF
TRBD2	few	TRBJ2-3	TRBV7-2	TGTGCCAGCAGCCCTAGCGGGGGCACAGATACGCAGTATTTT	CASSPSGGTDTQYF
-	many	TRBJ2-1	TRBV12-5	TGTGCTAGCAGAGATCCCGGGAGCTCCTACAATGAGCAGTTCTTC	CASRDPGSSYNEQFF
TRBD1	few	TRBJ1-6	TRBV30	TGTGCCTGGAGTGCGGAGACAGGGGGGAATTCACCCCTCCACTTT	CAWSAETGGNSPLHF
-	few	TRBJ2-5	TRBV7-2	TGTGCCAGCAGCCCCTCCCGGCTAAGAGAGACCCAGTACTTC	CASSPSRLRETQYF
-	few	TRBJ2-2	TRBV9	TGTGCCAGCAGCCAAGGAGGGCTGAACACCGGGGAGCTGTTTTTT	CASSQGGLNTGELFF
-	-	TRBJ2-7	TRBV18	TGTGCCAGCTCACCGGCTCTTGCTTACGAGCAGTACTTC	CASSPALAYEQYF
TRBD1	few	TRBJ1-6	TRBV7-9	TGTGCCAGCAGCTCCACCCGGGACAGGAATTCACCCCTCCACTTT	CASSSTRDRNSPLHF
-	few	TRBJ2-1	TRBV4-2	TGTGCCAGCAGACTTACCGAGAGTGGACAGAACTACAATGAGCAGTTCTTC	CASRLTESGQNYNEQFF
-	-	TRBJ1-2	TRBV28	TGTGCCAGCAGTTCCACGACGGGTGGCTACACCTTC	CASSSTTGGYTF
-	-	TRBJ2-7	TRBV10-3	TGTGCCATCAGTGAGTCGAGTCGGATGACGCTGTACTTC	CAISESSRMTLYF
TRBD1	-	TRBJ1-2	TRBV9	TGTGCCAGCAGCGCCGTAGTCGGGACAGGGGTTGGCTACACCTTC	CASSAVVGTGVGYTF
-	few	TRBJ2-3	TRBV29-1	TGCAGCGGACAGCCCAGGAGTACAGATACGCAGTATTTT	CSGQPRSTDTQYF
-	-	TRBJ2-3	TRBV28	TGTGCCAGCAAGGCTAACCCAGATACGCAGTATTTT	CASKANPDTQYF
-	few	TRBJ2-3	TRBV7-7	TGTGCCAGCAGCCTCAACCGGGGCACAGATACGCAGTATTTT	CASSLNRGTDTQYF
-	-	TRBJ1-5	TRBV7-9	TGTGCCAGCAGCGGACGGGGCTTAAATCAGCCCCAGCATTTT	CASSGRGLNQPQHF
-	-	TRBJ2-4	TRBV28	TGTGCCAGCAGTCCCATTCCGACAGGTGCCAAAAACATTCAGTACTTC	CASSPIPTGAKNIQYF
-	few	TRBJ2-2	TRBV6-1	TGTGCCAGCAGTGCAGCCCGATCCGGGGAGCTGTTTTTT	CASSAARSGELFF
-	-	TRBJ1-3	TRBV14	TGTGCCAGCAGCCTACAACAGGGACGCTCTGGAAACACCATATATTTT	CASSLQQGRSGNTIYF
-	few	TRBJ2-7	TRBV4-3	TGCGCCAGCAGCCAAGATCGACAAGACGGCTACGAGCAGTACTTC	CASSQDRQDGYEQYF
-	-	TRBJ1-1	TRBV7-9	TGTGCCAGCAGCTTACTCTCCCAGGGGAACACTGAAGCTTTCTTT	CASSLLSQGNTEAFF
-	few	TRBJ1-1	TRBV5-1	TGCGCCAGCAGCTTGGCCTATCAAAAGGGAGAAGCTTTCTTT	CASSLAYQKGEAFF
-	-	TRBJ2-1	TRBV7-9	TGTGCCAGCAGTAAAATCACTAATCCAAATGAGCAGTTCTTC	CASSKITNPNEQFF
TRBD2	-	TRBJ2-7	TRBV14	TGTGCCAGCAGCGGACCCGGGACTAGCTCCTACGAGCAGTACTTC	CASSGPGTSSYEQYF
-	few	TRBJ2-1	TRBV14	TGTGCCAGCAGCCAGTGGCCCGACCACAATGAGCAGTTCTTC	CASSQWPDHNEQFF
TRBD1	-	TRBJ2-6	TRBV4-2	TGTGCCAGCAGCCTTGCACCGGGACAGGGCTCTGGGGCCAACGTCCTGACTTTC	CASSLAPGQGSGANVLTF
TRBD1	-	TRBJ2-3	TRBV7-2	TGTGCCAGCAGCTACAGGGGGCGGGGCACAGATACGCAGTATTTT	CASSYRGRGTDTQYF
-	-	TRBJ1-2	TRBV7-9	TGTGCCAGCAGCCTTCCGACAGCATCCTCAAACTATGGCTACACCTTC	CASSLPTASSNYGYTF
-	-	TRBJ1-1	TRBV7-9	TGTGCCAGCAGCTTAGCAGCCTTGAACACTGAAGCTTTCTTT	CASSLAALNTEAFF
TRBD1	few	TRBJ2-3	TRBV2	TGTGCCAGCACCCAAGGGGGCGCGGGCGATACGCAGTATTTT	CASTQGGAGDTQYF
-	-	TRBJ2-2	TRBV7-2	TGTGCCAGCAGCTTCTCCCCTACCGGGGAGCTGTTTTTT	CASSFSPTGELFF